These T cell receptor beta chains were read from a single sample in a study of PD-1 blockade in mismatch repair-deficient tumors. Clones were read by immunoSEQ multiplex PCR, and TCRdb kept only the in-frame ones, dropping some. The repertoire consists of 100,000 or so clones, with approximately 80% occurring once and the leading ten covering around 6.5%. Sample: peripheral blood, taken less than 37 weeks after starting pembrolizumab. The receptors here all came from an adult with mismatch repair-deficient cancer. CDR3s include the opening cysteine and the closing phenylalanine or tryptophan. Fields, in order: clone size, D gene, J gene, V gene, CDR3 DNA, CDR3 protein. The D gene is left open where the match is weak. Rows may omit the clone size; those that give it use once, few, many or a size class.

size: once
D: -
J: TRBJ2-5
V: TRBV25-1
DNA: TGTGCCAGCAGTGTCGTGCGGACAGCTGCTCAAGAGACCCAGTACTTC
CDR3: CASSVVRTAAQETQYF

size: -
D: TRBD1
J: TRBJ2-1
V: TRBV7-8
DNA: TGTGCCAGCAGCCCTCGGACAGGGGTTAACAATGAGCAGTTCTTC
CDR3: CASSPRTGVNNEQFF

size: -
D: TRBD1
J: TRBJ2-2
V: TRBV9
DNA: TGTGCCAGCAGCGCCACAGTGGGACAGCCGAACACCGGGGAGCTGTTTTTT
CDR3: CASSATVGQPNTGELFF

size: -
D: -
J: TRBJ2-7
V: TRBV27
DNA: TGTGCCAGCAGTTTTAAAGGGCCGGGCTACGAGCAGTACTTC
CDR3: CASSFKGPGYEQYF

size: -
D: TRBD1
J: TRBJ2-7
V: TRBV11-3
DNA: TGTGCCAGCAGCTTCCACAGACAGGGGTACGAGCAGTACTTC
CDR3: CASSFHRQGYEQYF

size: once
D: -
J: TRBJ1-4
V: TRBV6-5
DNA: TGTGCCAGCAGCAGATTTAATGAAAAACTGTTTTTT
CDR3: CASSRFNEKLFF

size: -
D: -
J: TRBJ2-1
V: TRBV5-1
DNA: TGCGCCAGCAGCAGCAGCGGAGTTGACTACAATGAGCAGTTCTTC
CDR3: CASSSSGVDYNEQFF

size: -
D: -
J: TRBJ2-5
V: TRBV5-1
DNA: TGCGCCAGCAGCTTTGGACTACAAGTACAAGAGACCCAGTACTTC
CDR3: CASSFGLQVQETQYF

size: -
D: -
J: TRBJ2-7
V: TRBV5-3
DNA: TGTGCCAGAAGCAAACGCCCACAGGGCTCCTACGAGCAGTACTTC
CDR3: CARSKRPQGSYEQYF

size: -
D: -
J: TRBJ2-7
V: TRBV7-8
DNA: TGTGCCAGCAGCATCGGACAGTTTAGTTCCTACGAGCAGTACTTC
CDR3: CASSIGQFSSYEQYF

size: -
D: TRBD1
J: TRBJ2-3
V: TRBV27
DNA: TGTGCCAGCAGCCCTTTAGGACAGGGGGTAACAGATACGCAGTATTTT
CDR3: CASSPLGQGVTDTQYF

size: -
D: TRBD2
J: TRBJ2-5
V: TRBV7-9
DNA: TGTGCCAGCAGCTTAGTACGGGAGGGGTTGCGAGAGACCCAGTACTTC
CDR3: CASSLVREGLRETQYF

size: -
D: -
J: TRBJ2-5
V: TRBV6-1
DNA: TGTGCCAGCACCCTAGTCGGGAGTGAGACCCAGTACTTC
CDR3: CASTLVGSETQYF

size: -
D: -
J: TRBJ2-3
V: TRBV9
DNA: TGTGCCAGCAGCGTAGGTCCCGAAGCCACAGATACGCAGTATTTT
CDR3: CASSVGPEATDTQYF

size: many
D: -
J: TRBJ1-4
V: TRBV27
DNA: TGTGCCAGCAGTTTCTCAGGTTATGAAAAACTGTTTTTT
CDR3: CASSFSGYEKLFF

size: -
D: TRBD1
J: TRBJ2-1
V: TRBV7-2
DNA: TGTGCCAGCAGCTTAATTTTCGGGACAGGGGGCAATGAGCAGTTCTTC
CDR3: CASSLIFGTGGNEQFF

size: once
D: TRBD1
J: TRBJ1-2
V: TRBV4-2
DNA: TGTGCCAGCAGCCCGAACGGACAGGGGCGAAACTATGGCTACACCTTC
CDR3: CASSPNGQGRNYGYTF

size: -
D: -
J: TRBJ2-2
V: TRBV7-8
DNA: TGTGCCAGCAACGCGGGGACTGACACCGGGGAGCTGTTTTTT
CDR3: CASNAGTDTGELFF

size: -
D: TRBD2
J: TRBJ2-7
V: TRBV19
DNA: TGTGCCAGTAGCATCGGCCTAGCGGGAGGCGCGAAATCCTACGAGCAGTACTTC
CDR3: CASSIGLAGGAKSYEQYF

size: -
D: TRBD2
J: TRBJ2-7
V: TRBV11-2
DNA: TGTGCCAGCAGCTTAGGGGGTAGCGGGAGGCCCCACGAGCAGTACTTC
CDR3: CASSLGGSGRPHEQYF

size: -
D: -
J: TRBJ2-1
V: TRBV7-9
DNA: TGTGCCAGTAGTCAGGCGGGCCTTGAGCAGTTCTTC
CDR3: CASSQAGLEQFF

size: -
D: -
J: TRBJ2-7
V: TRBV5-4
DNA: TGTGCCAGCAGCCAAGATAGGGACTACGAGCAGTACTTC
CDR3: CASSQDRDYEQYF

size: -
D: TRBD1
J: TRBJ2-7
V: TRBV7-9
DNA: TGCGCCAGCAGCCAACCTCCGGGACAGGGGTGGGGCGAGCAGTACTTC
CDR3: CASSQPPGQGWGEQYF

size: -
D: TRBD1
J: TRBJ1-2
V: TRBV6-5
DNA: TGTGCCAGCAGTACGCGGGACAGGGCGAACTATGGCTACACCTTC
CDR3: CASSTRDRANYGYTF

size: -
D: -
J: TRBJ1-4
V: TRBV5-1
DNA: TGCGCCAGCAGCTTGGTGTATGGTAATGAAAAACTGTTTTTT
CDR3: CASSLVYGNEKLFF

size: few
D: -
J: TRBJ1-5
V: TRBV5-6
DNA: TGTGCCAGCAGCCCCGGGGGGATGAATCAGCCCCAGCATTTT
CDR3: CASSPGGMNQPQHF

size: few
D: -
J: TRBJ1-5
V: TRBV6-1
DNA: TGTGCCAGCAGTGGAGTAGACAGATCTAGCAATCAGCCCCAGCATTTT
CDR3: CASSGVDRSSNQPQHF

size: -
D: -
J: TRBJ2-1
V: TRBV19
DNA: TGTGCCAGTACGGCAGGGGAGGAGCAGTTCTTC
CDR3: CASTAGEEQFF

size: -
D: TRBD2
J: TRBJ2-3
V: TRBV5-4
DNA: TGTGCCAGCCGGAAAAAGACTGAGACTAGCGCCGGGCGGGGAGATGCGCAGTATTTT
CDR3: CASRKKTETSAGRGDAQYF

size: -
D: TRBD1
J: TRBJ2-5
V: TRBV19
DNA: TGTGCCAGTAGTAGGGGACAGGGAGTTAGAGAGACCCAGTACTTC
CDR3: CASSRGQGVRETQYF

size: once
D: -
J: TRBJ2-6
V: TRBV4-1
DNA: TGCGCCAGCAGCCAAGGGGCACAGATCGTTTCTGGGGCCAACGTCCTGACTTTC
CDR3: CASSQGAQIVSGANVLTF

size: -
D: -
J: TRBJ2-5
V: TRBV2
DNA: TGTGCCAGCAGTGTTGAAGAGACCCAGTACTTC
CDR3: CASSVEETQYF

size: once
D: -
J: TRBJ2-3
V: TRBV5-4
DNA: TGTGCCAGCAGCTTCCTTAAGGGCAGGGACATGGGAGATACGCAGTATTTT
CDR3: CASSFLKGRDMGDTQYF

size: few
D: -
J: TRBJ2-2
V: TRBV7-9
DNA: TGTGCCAGCAATAGGGAAACCGGGGAGCTGTTTTTT
CDR3: CASNRETGELFF

size: -
D: TRBD2
J: TRBJ2-1
V: TRBV28
DNA: TGTGCCAGCAGTTGGGGGGGAGGCAATGAGCAGTTCTTC
CDR3: CASSWGGGNEQFF

size: -
D: TRBD2
J: TRBJ2-1
V: TRBV6-5
DNA: TGTGCCAGCACGACCGTAGCGGGTTCATCTAATGAGCAGTTCTTC
CDR3: CASTTVAGSSNEQFF

size: -
D: -
J: TRBJ1-5
V: TRBV15
DNA: TGTGCCACCAGCAGAGGGTTGGTAGGGAATCAGCCCCAGCATTTT
CDR3: CATSRGLVGNQPQHF

size: -
D: -
J: TRBJ2-6
V: TRBV9
DNA: TGTGCCAGCAAAAGGGGGGCTGGGGCCAACGTCCTGACTTTC
CDR3: CASKRGAGANVLTF

size: once
D: -
J: TRBJ2-5
V: TRBV30
DNA: TGTGCCTCTGGACCGGAGGGAGTAGAGACCCAGTACTTC
CDR3: CASGPEGVETQYF

size: once
D: -
J: TRBJ2-6
V: TRBV15
DNA: TGTGCCACCAGCAGACAGGGGGGAACCTCGACCCGCTCTGGGGCCAACGTCCTGACTTTC
CDR3: CATSRQGGTSTRSGANVLTF

size: -
D: TRBD2
J: TRBJ2-3
V: TRBV11-2
DNA: TGTGCCAGCAGCTACCGCGGGGGGCAAGCAGATACGCAGTATTTT
CDR3: CASSYRGGQADTQYF